Listed below are T cell receptor beta chains from one sample, sequenced in a study of blood T cells in healthy people across ages. TCRdb called the 5' RACE reads again in MiXCR, with one record for every CDR3 protein. The table has hundreds of thousands of distinct CDR3 sequences, around 43% seen once. The sequenced material came from blood. All receptors come from a man older than 75 in good health. Both conserved end residues are part of each CDR3. D genes are given only for firm matches. Clone size is shown for a subset of rows, as once, few, many or a class of expanded clone.

d_call,clone_size,j_call,v_call,cdr3_aa,cdr3_nt
NA,NA,TRBJ2-1,TRBV11-2,CALRDSDYNEQFF,TGTGCCTTACGGGACTCGGATTACAATGAGCAGTTCTTC
TRBD2,NA,TRBJ2-1,TRBV20-1,CSELAGVDEQFF,TGCAGTGAACTAGCGGGAGTCGATGAGCAGTTCTTC
TRBD2,NA,TRBJ2-2,TRBV6-5,CASTSRLAANTGELFF,TGTGCCAGCACCTCGCGACTAGCGGCGAACACCGGGGAGCTGTTTTTT
TRBD1,NA,TRBJ2-7,TRBV29-1,CSVSGTGAFHEQYF,TGCAGCGTATCCGGGACAGGGGCGTTCCACGAGCAGTACTTC
NA,NA,TRBJ2-5,TRBV6-2/TRBV6-3,CASSLGGRWETQYF,TGTGCCAGCAGCCTTGGGGGCCGTTGGGAGACCCAGTACTTC
TRBD1,NA,TRBJ2-7,TRBV30,CAWTGQTYEQYF,TGTGCCTGGACGGGACAGACCTACGAGCAGTACTTC
NA,few,TRBJ1-2,TRBV7-9,CASSPEGRNYGYTF,TGTGCCAGCAGCCCCGAGGGGCGCAACTATGGCTACACCTTC
NA,NA,TRBJ2-3,TRBV12-3/TRBV12-4,CASRFDTDTQYF,TGTGCCAGCAGATTCGACACAGATACGCAGTATTTT
NA,NA,TRBJ2-7,TRBV18,CASSPPEGCSYEQYF,TGTGCCAGCTCACCACCGGAGGGTTGTTCCTACGAGCAGTACTTC
NA,NA,TRBJ2-5,TRBV12-3/TRBV12-4,CASSLGANLNEQYF,TGTGCCAGCAGTTTAGGCGCTAACCTGAATGAGCAGTACTTC